The 18 T cell receptor beta chains given below trace back to one sample, sequenced in a study of T cell responses to AZD1222 COVID-19 vaccine. Libraries were prepared by immunoSEQ multiplex PCR; TCRdb keeps only in-frame clonotypes and omits some of them. The sample has around 75,000 clones, about 85% seen once. The starting material was peripheral blood, obtained on day 0 of AZD1222 vaccination. The receptors here all came from an adult in good health.

This clone has only a few counts. The genes are TRBV6-2 or TRBV6-3 and TRBJ1-6; a weak D match, TRBD1 (5 bases). With 2 bases removed from V and 2 bases from J, the gap between germline ends came to 7 bases. Germline CDR1 reads MNHEY; CDR2 reads SVGEGT. This CDR3 contains 15 residues. The CDR3 sequence is CASSYRGPYNSPLHF. In nucleotides, the CDR3 is TGTGCCAGCAGTTACAGGGGACCCTATAATTCACCCCTCCACTTT.

This chain uses TRBV4-1 with TRBJ2-1, with 9 nucleotides matching TRBD1. This CDR3 has 15 residues. V lost 1 base to trimming and J lost 7 bases; unmatched junction nucleotides: 5. Looked up from germline, CDR1 is MGHRA and CDR2 is YSYEKL. The chain's CDR3 is CASSQGLDRGNEQFF. CDR3 in DNA: TGCGCCAGCAGCCAAGGGCTGGACAGGGGTAATGAGCAGTTCTTC.

This rearrangement joins TRBV3-1 (or the pseudogene TRBV3-2) to TRBJ1-1; D gene uncertain. CDR3 size: 14 residues. Germline V gene sequence: CDR1 LGHDT, CDR2 YNNKEL (reference sequence). Trimming left V 3 bases short and J 3 bases short, with 11 bases between. The DNA for the CDR3 is TGTGCCAGCAGCCATCACCAGACACACACTGAAGCTTTCTTT. It encodes CASSHHQTHTEAFF.

CDR3 sequence (DNA): TGCGCCAGCAGCTTGGAACAGAACACCGGGGAGCTGTTTTTT. It is translated as CASSLEQNTGELFF. The chain links TRBV5-1 to TRBJ2-2; unclear D gene. The CDR3 spans 14 residues. Germline loops: CDR1 SGHRS, CDR2 YFSETQ. Deletions cut 0 bases from V and 1 base from J, with 4 bases between.

CDR3 protein: CASMVGYYNSPLHF. CDR3 sequence (DNA): TGTGCCAGCATGGTGGGGTACTATAATTCACCCCTCCACTTT. J is TRBJ1-6 and V is TRBV6-5; D ambiguous. V was cut by 7 bases and J by 3 bases, with 10 bases left in between. The CDR3 is made up of 14 amino acids. Germline V gene data show CDR1 as MNHEY and CDR2 as SVGAGI.

V and J are TRBV27 and TRBJ2-3; D is unclear. Germline CDR1 MNHEY, CDR2 SMNVEV (reference sequence). The CDR3 runs 18 residues. Trimming took off 4 bases at V and 3 bases at J, with 23 bases between the two ends. In nucleotides, the CDR3 is TGTGCCAGCAGTTCAGATCGCTACTCGGCCCCCAGAACAGATACGCAGTATTTT. It codes for CASSSDRYSAPRTDTQYF.

The rearrangement joins TRBV29-1 to TRBJ1-3; D not certain. The CDR3 has 12 amino acids. V was cut by 2 bases and J by 6 bases, with 8 bases left in between. Germline CDR1 reads SQVTM; CDR2 reads ANQGSEA. CDR3 in amino acids: CSVERETNTIYF. The CDR3 DNA reads TGCAGCGTTGAAAGGGAGACAAACACCATATATTTT.

This rearrangement joins TRBV4-3 to TRBJ2-7; D tentatively fits TRBD1 or TRBD2 (6 bases each). Trimming removed 1 base from V and 2 bases from J, with 12 bases in between. This CDR3 comprises 15 residues. Germline V gives CDR1 LGHNA, CDR2 YSLEER. The CDR3 reads CASSQVWGAPYEQYF. CDR3 nucleotide sequence: TGCGCCAGCAGCCAAGTTTGGGGGGCCCCCTACGAGCAGTACTTC.

V and J are TRBV12-3 or TRBV12-4 and TRBJ2-7; no clear D gene. The CDR3 loop spans 12 amino acids. Trimming took 7 bases from V and 5 from J, leaving 12 bases between them. CDR3: CASTIDVHEQYF. The CDR3 DNA reads as TGTGCCAGCACCATCGATGTACACGAGCAGTACTTC.

V usage is TRBV28 and J usage is TRBJ1-5, with D unresolved. V lost 5 bases to trimming and J lost 7 bases, with 9 bases between them. CDR1 and CDR2 (germline): MDHEN, SYDVKM. This CDR3 is 12 amino acids long. CDR3 DNA sequence: TGTGCCAGCAGTACGGCCGGCCAGCCCCAGCATTTT. Protein sequence: CASSTAGQPQHF. Full variable domain (missing parts from reference TRBV28 and TRBJ1-5): DVKVTQSSRYLVKRTGEKVFLECVQDMDHENMFWYRQDPGLGLRLIYFSYDVKMKEKGDIPEGYSVSREKKERFSLILESASTNQTSMYLCASSTAGQPQHFGDGTRLSIL.

J is TRBJ1-1 and V is TRBV4-1; D not resolved. V was pared by 1 base and J by 1 base, with 13 bases between. The CDR3 runs 16 residues. CDR1 MGHRA and CDR2 YSYEKL come from the germline V gene. DNA of the CDR3: TGCGCCAGCAGCCAAGGCCCTCGTCGGAAGAACACTGAAGCTTTCTTT. Translated, it gives CASSQGPRRKNTEAFF.

V gene TRBV21-1 combines with J gene TRBJ2-5. TRBV21-1 is listed as a pseudogene. The CDR3 covers 12 residues. The CDR3 sequence is CATLDGEETQYF. In nucleotides, the CDR3 is TGTGCCACCCTGGACGGTGAAGAGACCCAGTACTTC.

This clone was recorded only once. This rearrangement joins TRBV9 to TRBJ2-5, with a weak D call TRBD2 (6 bases). Between the trimmed V and J ends, which lost 4 bases and 5 bases, there was a span of 15 bases. Germline assignment: CDR1 SGDLS and CDR2 YYNGEE. CDR3 size: 14 residues. The CDR3 bases are TGTGCCAGCAGCACAGGCGGCGGGGTGGAGACCCAGTACTTC. Protein product: CASSTGGGVETQYF.

The chain joins TRBV19 to TRBJ1-1; D may be TRBD1 (5 bases). V was cut by 4 bases and J by 4 bases, with 16 bases left in between. This CDR3 is 15 amino acids long. The germline CDR1 and CDR2 sequences are LNHDA and SQIVND (reference sequence). In DNA form, the CDR3 reads TGTGCCAGTAGTAAGGCCACCAAGGGGAGCACTGAAGCTTTCTTT. It codes for CASSKATKGSTEAFF.

The rearrangement uses TRBV5-4 and TRBJ1-2; D might be TRBD1 (5 bases). Germline assignment: CDR1 SGHNT and CDR2 YYREEE (reference sequence). This CDR3 contains 14 residues. The V end lost 4 bases, the J end lost 7 bases, and 17 bases lay between the germline ends. This CDR3 reads CASSRGGQGPGYTF. DNA for the CDR3: TGTGCCAGCAGCCGGGGGGGTCAAGGCCCTGGCTACACCTTC.

A few counts support this clone. The chain joins TRBV10-3 to TRBJ2-2; 10 positions match TRBD2. J lost 5 bases, V lost 7 bases, and 10 bases had no gene match. The CDR3 is made up of 16 amino acids. Germline CDR1 and CDR2: ENHRY and SYGVKD. The CDR3 spells CAITQRGGIETGELFF. CDR3 coding DNA: TGTGCCATCACCCAGCGGGGGGGCATAGAAACCGGGGAGCTGTTTTTT.

The chain carries TRBV6-5 and TRBJ1-5, with unresolved D. V lost 6 bases, J lost 3 bases, and 12 bases lay in between. The CDR3 sequence is 14 residues long. CDR1 is MNHEY and CDR2 is SVGAGI in the germline V gene. The CDR3 bases are TGTGCCAGCAGACCCCACACAATCAATCAGCCCCAGCATTTT. Its translation is CASRPHTINQPQHF.

The rearrangement joins TRBV15 to TRBJ1-1; maybe TRBD1 (6 bases). The V end lost 5 bases, the J end lost 2 bases, and 12 bases lay between the germline ends. Germline V gene sequence: CDR1 LNHNV, CDR2 YYDKDF (reference sequence). CDR3 size: 14 residues. The CDR3: CATSLGGGNTEAFF. CDR3 sequence (DNA): TGTGCCACCAGCTTAGGGGGGGGCAACACTGAAGCTTTCTTT.